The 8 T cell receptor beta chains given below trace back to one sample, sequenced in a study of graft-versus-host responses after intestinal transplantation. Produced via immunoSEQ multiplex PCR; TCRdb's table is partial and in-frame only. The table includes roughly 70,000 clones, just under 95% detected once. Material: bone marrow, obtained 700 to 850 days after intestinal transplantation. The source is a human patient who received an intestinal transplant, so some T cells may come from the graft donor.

In DNA, the CDR3 is TGTGCCAGCAGTTCCAGAGGGGAATATGGCTACACCTTC. Translating gives CASSSRGEYGYTF. The genes are TRBV6-6 and TRBJ1-2; possibly TRBD1 for D (5 bases). The CDR3 spans 13 residues. Germline V gives CDR1 MNHNY, CDR2 SVGAGI (reference sequence). Trimming took off 4 bases at V and 5 bases at J, with 11 bases between the two ends.

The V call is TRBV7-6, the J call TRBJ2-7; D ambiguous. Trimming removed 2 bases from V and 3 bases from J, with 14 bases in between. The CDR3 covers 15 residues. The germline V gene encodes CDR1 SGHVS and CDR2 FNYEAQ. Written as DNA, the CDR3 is TGTGCCAGCAGCTTATTGGCAGGACCCTACTACGAGCAGTACTTC. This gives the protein CASSLLAGPYYEQYF.

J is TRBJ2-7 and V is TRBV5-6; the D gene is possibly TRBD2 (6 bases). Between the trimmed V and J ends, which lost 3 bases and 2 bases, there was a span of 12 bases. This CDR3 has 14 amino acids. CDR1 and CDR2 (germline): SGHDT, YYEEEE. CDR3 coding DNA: TGTGCCAGCAGCTCCGGGGGATCGGCCTACGAGCAGTACTTC. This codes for CASSSGGSAYEQYF.

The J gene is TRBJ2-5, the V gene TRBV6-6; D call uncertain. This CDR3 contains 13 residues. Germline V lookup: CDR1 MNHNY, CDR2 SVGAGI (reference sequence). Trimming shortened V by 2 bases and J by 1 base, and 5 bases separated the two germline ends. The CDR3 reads CASSYGIQETQYF. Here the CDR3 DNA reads TGTGCCAGCAGTTACGGCATCCAAGAGACCCAGTACTTC.

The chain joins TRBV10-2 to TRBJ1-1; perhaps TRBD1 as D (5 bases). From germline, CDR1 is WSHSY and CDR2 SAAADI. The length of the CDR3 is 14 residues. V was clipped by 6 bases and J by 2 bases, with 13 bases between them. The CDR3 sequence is CASRPGQGNTEAFF. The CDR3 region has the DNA TGCGCCAGCAGACCCGGGCAGGGTAACACTGAAGCTTTCTTT.

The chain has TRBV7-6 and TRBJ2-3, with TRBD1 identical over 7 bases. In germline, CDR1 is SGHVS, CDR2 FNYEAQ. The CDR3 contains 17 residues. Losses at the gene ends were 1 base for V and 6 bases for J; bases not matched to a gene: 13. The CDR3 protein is CASSLGQGVSWMDTQYF. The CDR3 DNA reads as TGTGCCAGCAGCTTAGGACAGGGAGTGTCTTGGATGGATACGCAGTATTTT.

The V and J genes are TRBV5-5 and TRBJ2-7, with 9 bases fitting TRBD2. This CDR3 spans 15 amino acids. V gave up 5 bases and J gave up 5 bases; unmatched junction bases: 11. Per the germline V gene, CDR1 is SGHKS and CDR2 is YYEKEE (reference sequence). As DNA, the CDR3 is TGTGCCAGCAGGGTTCCGGGTAGCGGGGGCAACGAGCAGTACTTC. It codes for CASRVPGSGGNEQYF.

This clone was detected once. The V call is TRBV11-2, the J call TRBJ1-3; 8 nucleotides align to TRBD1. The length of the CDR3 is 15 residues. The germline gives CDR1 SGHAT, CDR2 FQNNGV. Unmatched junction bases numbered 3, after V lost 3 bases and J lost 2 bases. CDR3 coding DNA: TGTGCCAGCAGCTTCGACAGGGGCACTGGAAACACCATATATTTT. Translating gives CASSFDRGTGNTIYF.